What follows describes a single T cell receptor beta chain. Its antigen is currently not known. No qualities accompany the bases; no much larger clone lies one base away. The entry originates in a study of blood T cells in healthy people across ages (dated by TCRdb to the mid-2010s). Broadly, across the study: In model experiments, roughly one uniquely barcoded TCR beta cDNA molecule per two T cells was captured by template switching. Four age groups were formed from the donors: young (average about 17 years), middle-aged (less than 40), aged (about 62) and long-lived (less than 85). Age-related changes in TCR beta repertoire diversity were measured in the study by deep sequencing normalized with unique cDNA molecular identifiers. Two additional independent replicas of 1 million unique cDNA reads from the same blood draw were analyzed for two donors (one aged 18 to 30 and one aged 80 or older). To avoid experimental bias, donors of different ages were distributed randomly across sequencing lanes. Overall results and qualifications from the work: Observed TCR beta diversity correlated strongly with the percentage of naive T cells measured by flow cytometry. Donor CMV infection status was unknown, potentially confounding age-related changes in expanded clonotypes. Conclusive comparison of naive and antigen-experienced compartments was prevented by the profiling of bulk unsorted PBMCs. As age increased, observed TCR beta diversity per million T cells dropped in a roughly linear way, and a significant reduction was already evident by age 40. The long-lived group showed more naive CD4+ T cells, fewer expanded clones and increased TCR diversity than the aged group, suggesting age selection. Estimates of total diversity from one million sequenced T cells were regarded as lower bounds and underestimates.

Libraries came from 5' RACE. Sequencing used an Illumina HiSeq 2500. A second PCR of roughly 6 to 12 cycles was performed with a sample-barcoded 5' primer and a J-beta primer mix. Each TCR beta cDNA molecule received a unique molecular identifier from a template-switch 5' adaptor carrying 12 random nucleotides. Each sample yielded at least 2.5 million CDR3-containing paired-end reads. First-strand cDNA synthesis was performed from all RNA using the Mint cDNA synthesis kit, with priming by a TRBC-specific oligonucleotide. All cDNA was treated with uracil-DNA glycosylase and then went through a first 18-cycle PCR with the universal primers M1SS and BC2_uni_R. On the study's bioinformatics: Normalization of each sample was performed by random selection of 1 million high-quality reads, each carrying a distinct molecular identifier. Instead of being binned into consensus sequences, reads with shared molecular identifiers were discarded. MiTCR, with a Q25 quality threshold and the strictest error-elimination algorithm, was used for CDR3 identification, clonotype clustering and error correction. A nonparametric unseen species model with Euler transformation was used to estimate lower-bound total TCR beta diversity. In-frame beta chains were kept once TCRdb had trimmed the public reads at Q25 with fastp and called clones with MiXCR. Rows with a matching CDR3 protein are joined into one entry that keeps the most common DNA and genes. The V and J calls reflect TCRdb's pipeline rather than the authors' work. This sample is represented by 720,000 or so distinct CDR3 sequences; roughly 43% of them were singletons. Together, the top ten hold approximately 29% of the sample.

The donors were roughly 39 Caucasian individuals from Russia, aged roughly 6 to 100 years, who were systemically healthy. Each donor gave 8 to 10 milliliters of peripheral blood, drawn into EDTA-treated Vacutainer tubes. PBMCs were isolated by Ficoll-Paque density-gradient centrifugation, with at least 7 million obtained per sample. Trizol reagent was used to extract total RNA from PBMCs, with at least 5.5 micrograms per sample. The percentages of naive CD45RAhigh/CD27high T cells were determined by flow cytometry on a PBMC aliquot from every donor. The sequencing sample was made of blood. The sequence was obtained from a man aged 80 or over in good health.

The CDR3 is CASRQKREGQSHEQFF. The DNA reads TGTGCCAGCAGACAAAAGCGGGAGGGCCAATCCCATGAGCAGTTCTTC. This chain joins TRBV12-3 or TRBV12-4 to TRBJ2-1; TRBD2 aligns with 10 central bases. From cysteine to phenylalanine, the CDR3 is 16 amino acids long. Only CDR3 DNA remains: 48 bases, in frame from the first base. Germline trimming: 6 bases from V, 8 bases from J; junction bases outside gene matches: 13.